This T cell receptor beta chain was recovered during a study of tumor-infiltrating lymphocytes in primary liver carcinoma. Starting from around 0.45 ug of total RNA, TCR beta cDNA was produced with a primer in the constant region. Slightly modified ARM-PCR with three nested multiplex PCR rounds yielded TCR beta libraries. A C-beta reverse primer was combined with TRBV1-TRBV30 forward primers in the first two PCR rounds, and each round had 10 cycles. Each CDR3 protein gets one entry after TCRdb re-called the multiplex PCR reads with MiXCR. The table has more than 45,000 distinct CDR3 sequences, roughly 77% seen once. Unsorted bulk tissue of roughly 18-31 mg yielded co-extracted RNA and DNA. The length of the CDR3 is 17 residues. The V gene's germline CDR1 is MNHEY and CDR2 SVGAGI. A remark on this clonotype: One junction end does not reproduce the germline sequence, and a read error may be involved.

What was sequenced was liver tumor tissue from sampling region 3. Subset noted: tumor region T3, left-lateral pole. This chain links TRBV6-5 with TRBJ2-7; D perhaps matches TRBD1 (5 bases). This receptor was identified in a man aged 35-49 years with primary liver carcinoma and hepatitis B virus infection. CDR3 sequence: CAISCQDIGRRWNEQYF. Here the CDR3 DNA reads TGTGCCATCAGTTGCCAGGACATCGGTAGGCGATGGAACGAGCAGTACTTC.